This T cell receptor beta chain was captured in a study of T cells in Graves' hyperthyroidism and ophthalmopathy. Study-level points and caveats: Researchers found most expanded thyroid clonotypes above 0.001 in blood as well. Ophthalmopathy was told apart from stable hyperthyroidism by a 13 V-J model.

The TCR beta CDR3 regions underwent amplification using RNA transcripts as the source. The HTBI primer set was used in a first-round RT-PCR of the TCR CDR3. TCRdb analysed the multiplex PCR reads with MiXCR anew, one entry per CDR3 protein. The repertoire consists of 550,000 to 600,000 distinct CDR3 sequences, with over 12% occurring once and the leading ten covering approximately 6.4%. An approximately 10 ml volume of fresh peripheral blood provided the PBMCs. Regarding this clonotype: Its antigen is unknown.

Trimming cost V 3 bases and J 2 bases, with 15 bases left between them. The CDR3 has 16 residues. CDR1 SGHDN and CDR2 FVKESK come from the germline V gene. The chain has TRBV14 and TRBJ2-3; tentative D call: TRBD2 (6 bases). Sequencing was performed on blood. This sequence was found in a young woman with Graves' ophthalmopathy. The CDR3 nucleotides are TGTGCCAGCAGCCAGCGGGGAGTTGCAAACACAGATACGCAGTATTTT. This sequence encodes CASSQRGVANTDTQYF.